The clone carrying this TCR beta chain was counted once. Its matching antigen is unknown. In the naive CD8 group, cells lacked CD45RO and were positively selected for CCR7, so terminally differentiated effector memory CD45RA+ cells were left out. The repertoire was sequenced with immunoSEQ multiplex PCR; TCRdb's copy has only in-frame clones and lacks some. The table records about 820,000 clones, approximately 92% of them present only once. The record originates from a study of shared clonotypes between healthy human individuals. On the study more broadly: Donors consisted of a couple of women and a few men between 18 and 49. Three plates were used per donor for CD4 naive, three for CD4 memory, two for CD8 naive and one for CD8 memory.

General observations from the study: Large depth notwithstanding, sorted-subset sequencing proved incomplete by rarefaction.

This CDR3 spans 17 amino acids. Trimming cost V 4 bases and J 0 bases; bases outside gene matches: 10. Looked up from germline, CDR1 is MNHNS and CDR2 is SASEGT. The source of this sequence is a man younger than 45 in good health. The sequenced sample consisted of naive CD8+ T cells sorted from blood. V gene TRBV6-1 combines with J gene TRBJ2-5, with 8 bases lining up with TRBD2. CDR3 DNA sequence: TGTGCCAGCAGTGGGATTCCGAGCGGGAGCTACCAAGAGACCCAGTACTTC. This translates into CASSGIPSGSYQETQYF.